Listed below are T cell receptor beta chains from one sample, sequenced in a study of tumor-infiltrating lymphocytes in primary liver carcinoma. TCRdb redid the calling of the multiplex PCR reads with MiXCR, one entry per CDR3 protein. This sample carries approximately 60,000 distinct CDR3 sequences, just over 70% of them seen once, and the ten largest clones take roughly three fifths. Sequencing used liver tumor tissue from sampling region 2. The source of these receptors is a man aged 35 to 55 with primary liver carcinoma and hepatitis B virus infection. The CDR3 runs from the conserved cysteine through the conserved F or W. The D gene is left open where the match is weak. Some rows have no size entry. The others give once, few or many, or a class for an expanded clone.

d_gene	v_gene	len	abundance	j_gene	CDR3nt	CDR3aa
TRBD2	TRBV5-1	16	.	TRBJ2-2	TGCGTCAGCAGCTACGTTCGGAAACGGGAGGGCGGGGAGCTGTTTTTT	CVSSYVRKREGGELFF
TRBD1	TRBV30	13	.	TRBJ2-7	TGTGCCTGGACCTCCAGGGACAGCTACGGGCAGTACTTC	CAWTSRDSYGQYF
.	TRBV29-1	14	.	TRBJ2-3	TGCTGCGTTGATGCCCGAGGTCGCACGGATACGCAGTATTTT	CCVDARGRTDTQYF
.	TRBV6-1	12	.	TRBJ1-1	TGTGCCAGCAGTGAAGTGAGGACTGAAGCCTTCTTT	CASSEVRTEAFF
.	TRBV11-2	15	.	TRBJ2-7	TGTGCCAGCAGCCCGACCCGGGGATCGAGCTACGAGCAGTACTTC	CASSPTRGSSYEQYF
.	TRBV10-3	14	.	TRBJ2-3	TGTGCCATCAGTGAGCGGGGAGCTAATCAGCCCCAGTATTTT	CAISERGANQPQYF
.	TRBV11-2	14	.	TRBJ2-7	TGTGCCAGCAGCCCGGGACCAGGAGCCTACGAGCAATACTTC	CASSPGPGAYEQYF
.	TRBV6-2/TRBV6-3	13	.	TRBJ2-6	TGTACCACCCGCAGCTCTGGGGCCAACATCCTGACTTTC	CTTRSSGANILTF
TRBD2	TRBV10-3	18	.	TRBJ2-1	TGTGCCATCAGTGCAGTACTAGCGGGATGGCTATCCTACAATGAGCAGTTCTTC	CAISAVLAGWLSYNEQFF
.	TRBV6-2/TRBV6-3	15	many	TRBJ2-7	TGTGCCAGCACCCCCACAGACCGATCCGACTACGAGCAGTACTTC	CASTPTDRSDYEQYF
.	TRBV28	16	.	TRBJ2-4	TGTGCCAGCAGTCAACCGAACAGTATAGCCAAAAACATTCAGTACTTC	CASSQPNSIAKNIQYF
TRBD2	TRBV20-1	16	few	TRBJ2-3	TGCAGTGCTACCTCGAGGGGCGGGAGGGCCAAAGGTACGCAGTATTTT	CSATSRGGRAKGTQYF
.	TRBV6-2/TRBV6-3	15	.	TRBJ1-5	TGTGCCAGCATTCCCAGGGTAGGGGTCAATCAGCCCCAGCATTTT	CASIPRVGVNQPQHF
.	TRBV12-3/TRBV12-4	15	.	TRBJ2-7	TGTGCCAGCCGACTAAGGGACTCAAGTTCCTACGAGCAGTACTTC	CASRLRDSSSYEQYF
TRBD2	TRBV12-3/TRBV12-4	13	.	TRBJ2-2	TGTGCCAGCCAGCGGGAACCCACCAGGGAGATGTTTTTT	CASQREPTREMFF
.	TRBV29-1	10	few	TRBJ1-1	TGCAGCGTTAGGAACACTGAAGCTTTCTTT	CSVRNTEAFF
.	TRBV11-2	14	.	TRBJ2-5	TGTGCCAGCAGCTTATATTGGGGACAAGAGACTCAGTACTTC	CASSLYWGQETQYF
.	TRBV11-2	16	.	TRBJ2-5	TGTGTCAGCAGCCAAACTCCTGGTGAAGGGAAAGAGACCCAGTACTTC	CVSSQTPGEGKETQYF
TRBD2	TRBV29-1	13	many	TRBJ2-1	TGCAGCACAGGACTAGCGGGAGCGACTGAGCAGTTCTTC	CSTGLAGATEQFF
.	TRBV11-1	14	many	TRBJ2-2	TGTGCCAGCAGCTTATGGGCAAACACCGGGGAGCTGTTTTTT	CASSLWANTGELFF
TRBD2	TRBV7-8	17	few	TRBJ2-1	TGTACCAGCAGCTTGCTCGTAGGTTGGACTAGCGGGGATGAGCAGTTCTTC	CTSSLLVGWTSGDEQFF
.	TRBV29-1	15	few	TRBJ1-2	TGCAGCGTCCCCAGCGGGGCAGGAAGGCTTTCTGGCTACACCTTC	CSVPSGAGRLSGYTF
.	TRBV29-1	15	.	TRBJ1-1	TGCAGCGTTGGATCCGGGCGGGGTATGAACACTGAAGCTTCCTTT	CSVGSGRGMNTEASF
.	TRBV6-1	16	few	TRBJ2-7	TGTGCCAGCAGTGAAACGTACGGAGACAGAAGCTTCGAGCAGTACTTC	CASSETYGDRSFEQYF
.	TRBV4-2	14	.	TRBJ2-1	TGCACCAGCAGCCTAGGGCACAGCGACATTGAGCAGTTCTTC	CTSSLGHSDIEQFF
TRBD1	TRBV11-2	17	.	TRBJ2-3	TGTGCCAGCAGCTTAGATCTTGGGACAGGGGCAAGCGATACGCAGTATTTT	CASSLDLGTGASDTQYF
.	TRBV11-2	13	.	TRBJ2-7	TGTGCCAGCGGCATACAGGCTGGAAACGAGCAGTACTTT	CASGIQAGNEQYF
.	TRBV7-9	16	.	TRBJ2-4	TGCGCCAGCAGCTTAGTTCCGGGTCCCATGGGAAACATTCAGTACTTC	CASSLVPGPMGNIQYF
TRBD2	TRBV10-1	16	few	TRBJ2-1	TGCGCCAGCAGTGACACGACTAGCGGGAGTGATGGTGAGCAGTTCTTC	CASSDTTSGSDGEQFF
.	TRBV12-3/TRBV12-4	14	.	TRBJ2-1	TGTCCCAGCAGTTTCGGACAGATCTACAATGGGCAGTTCTTC	CPSSFGQIYNGQFF
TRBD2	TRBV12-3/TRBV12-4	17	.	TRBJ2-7	TGTGCCAGCAGTTTTAAAGGCGGGAGGATGTGTCCTTGGGAGCAGTACTTC	CASSFKGGRMCPWEQYF
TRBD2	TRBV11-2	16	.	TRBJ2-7	TGTGCCAGCGGCTTTGTGGCTAGCAGACCGGGAGGGGAGCAGTACTTC	CASGFVASRPGGEQYF
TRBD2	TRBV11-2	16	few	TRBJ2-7	TGTGCCAGCAGCTTAGTAGGGACTAGCGGAACATACGAGCAGTACTTC	CASSLVGTSGTYEQYF
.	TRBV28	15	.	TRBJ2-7	TGTGCCAGTAGTAGAGTACGGCAGGATTCCTACGAGCAGTACTTC	CASSRVRQDSYEQYF
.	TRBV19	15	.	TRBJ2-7	TGTGCCAGTGGTACGACTACCGTGACCACGTTATTATTGCACTTC	CASGTTTVTTLLLHF
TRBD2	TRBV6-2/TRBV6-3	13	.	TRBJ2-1	TGTGCCAGCAAAGCTAGCGGGAGGAATGAGCAGTTCTTC	CASKASGRNEQFF
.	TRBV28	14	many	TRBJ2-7	TGTGCCAGCAGTCTAGGCAACAGGGTTTACGAGCAGTACTTC	CASSLGNRVYEQYF
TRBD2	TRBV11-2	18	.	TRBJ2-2	TGTGCCAGCAGCCTTTATACTCTGACTAGCGCTAGCACCGGGGGGCTATTTTTT	CASSLYTLTSASTGGLFF
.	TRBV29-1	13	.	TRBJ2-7	TGTAGCGTTTTCGACCTACCCTCCTACGATCAGTATTTC	CSVFDLPSYDQYF
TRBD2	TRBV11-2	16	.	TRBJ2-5	TGTGGCAGCAGTCAAACTCCTGGCGGGGGGAAAGAGGCCCAATACTTC	CGSSQTPGGGKEAQYF
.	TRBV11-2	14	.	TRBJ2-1	TGTGCCAGCAACCTAAATAAAGCCTACAATGAGCAGTTCTTC	CASNLNKAYNEQFF
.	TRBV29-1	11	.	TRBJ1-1	TGCAGCGTTCTCGGATACACGGATGCTTTCTTT	CSVLGYTDAFF
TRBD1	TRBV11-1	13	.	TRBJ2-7	TGTGCCGGCAGCTTAGGACAGGGCCTCGAGCAGTACTTC	CAGSLGQGLEQYF
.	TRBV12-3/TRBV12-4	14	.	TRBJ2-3	.	CASSFAAGSDMHYF
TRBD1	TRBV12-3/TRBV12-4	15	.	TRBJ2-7	TGTGCCAACAGTATGGGGACAGGGAGGTCCTATGAGCAGTACTTC	CANSMGTGRSYEQYF
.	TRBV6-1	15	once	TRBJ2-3	TGTGCCAGCAGTGACCCTAGGAAGCTGACAGGTACACAGTATTTT	CASSDPRKLTGTQYF
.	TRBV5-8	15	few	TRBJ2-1	TGTGCCAGCAGCTCAGGAGCGGCCTCCTACAATGAGCAGTTCTTC	CASSSGAASYNEQFF
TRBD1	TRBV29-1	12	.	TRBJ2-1	TGTAGCGCCAGGACAGGGGTGAATGAGCAGTTCTTC	CSARTGVNEQFF
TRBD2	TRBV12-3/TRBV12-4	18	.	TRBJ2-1	TGTGCCAGCAGTTTCCCTAGTCTCGCGCGAGGGGAGGGCAATGAGCAGTTCTTC	CASSFPSLARGEGNEQFF